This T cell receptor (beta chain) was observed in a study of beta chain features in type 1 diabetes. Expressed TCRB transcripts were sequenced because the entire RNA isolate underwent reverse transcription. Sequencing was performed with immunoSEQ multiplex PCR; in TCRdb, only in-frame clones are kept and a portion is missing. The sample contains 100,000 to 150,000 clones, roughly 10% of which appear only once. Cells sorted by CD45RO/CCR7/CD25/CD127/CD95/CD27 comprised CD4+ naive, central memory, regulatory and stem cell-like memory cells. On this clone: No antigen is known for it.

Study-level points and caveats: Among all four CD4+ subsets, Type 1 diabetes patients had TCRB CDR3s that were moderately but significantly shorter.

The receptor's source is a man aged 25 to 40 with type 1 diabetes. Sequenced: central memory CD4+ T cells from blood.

CDR3 DNA: TGTGCCAGCAGGGTAGGGAGCCAAGAGACCCAGTACTTC. Translating gives CASRVGSQETQYF. This rearrangement joins TRBV7-2 to TRBJ2-5; maybe TRBD2 (5 bases). This CDR3 region has 13 residues. CDR1 SGHTA and CDR2 FQGNSA come from the germline V gene. V was pared by 6 bases and J by 1 base, with 9 bases between. The whole variable domain, remainder taken from reference TRBV7-2 and TRBJ2-5, is GAGVSQSPSNKVTEKGKDVELRCDPISGHTALYWYRQSLGQGLEFLIYFQGNSAPDKSGLPSDRFSAERTGGSVSTLTIQRTQQEDSAVYLCASRVGSQETQYFGPGTRLLVL.